The 5 T cell receptor beta chains presented below share a single source sample, sequenced in a study of post-analysis software for immune sequencing data. Study-wide findings and caveats: Patients carried five TRBV segments more frequently than controls did, and TRBV5-6, TRBV5-1 and TRBV20-1 were among them.

The antigens for these receptors are not known. Incorporated into the TCR beta cDNA libraries were unique molecular identifiers, which served to reduce PCR and sequencing biases. From the PCR reads, TCRdb called clonotypes with MiXCR, one entry per CDR3 protein. The sample holds 820,000 or so distinct CDR3 sequences, approximately 53% seen once. The specimen was blood. These receptors originate from a girl aged 5 to 17 with multiple sclerosis.

This chain uses TRBV6-5 with TRBJ2-3; tentative D call: TRBD1 (6 bases). The germline gives CDR1 MNHEY, CDR2 SVGAGI. V dropped 6 bases and J dropped 2 bases, with 12 bases sitting between them. The CDR3 is 14 residues long. CDR3 bases: TGTGCCAGCAGAAAGGGACAATACACAGATACGCAGTATTTT. Translating it yields CASRKGQYTDTQYF.

The rearrangement links TRBV29-1 to TRBJ2-1, with 9 bases identical to TRBD2. From germline, CDR1 is SQVTM and CDR2 ANQGSEA. J gave up 7 bases and V 7 bases, and 17 bases lay outside the gene matches. The CDR3 is made up of 16 amino acids. The CDR3 sequence is CSAERSGRPLSNEQFF. The DNA for the CDR3 is TGCAGCGCCGAGAGAAGCGGGAGGCCCCTATCAAATGAGCAGTTCTTC.

The chain recombines TRBV13 with TRBJ2-7, with TRBD1 identical over 8 bases. The CDR3 runs to 13 residues. Germline CDR1 is PRHDT and CDR2 is FYEKMQ (reference sequence). Trimming cost V 5 bases and J 5 bases; bases outside gene matches: 5. The CDR3 nucleotides read TGTGCCAGCAGCACAAGGACAGGGAACGAGCAGTACTTC. This gives the protein CASSTRTGNEQYF.

The chain couples TRBV7-6 to TRBJ2-5; TRBD2 is a possible D gene (6 bases). Germline CDR1 is SGHVS and CDR2 is FNYEAQ. V was trimmed by 5 bases and J by 5 bases, leaving 21 bases between them. The CDR3 contains 16 residues. The CDR3 is CASSPNRPGLLETQYF. The DNA for the CDR3 is TGTGCCAGCAGCCCAAATCGCCCGGGACTCCTTGAGACCCAGTACTTC.

This sequence joins TRBV12-3 or TRBV12-4 and TRBJ2-7, with TRBD1 matching 8 bases. The V and J ends lost 5 bases and 3 bases, in that order; junction bases with no gene match: 6. CDR3 length: 14 amino acids. As DNA, the CDR3 is TGTGCCAGCAGTAGCCGGGACAGGCACTACGAGCAGTACTTC. Encoded protein: CASSSRDRHYEQYF.